The text below deals with one T cell receptor (beta chain). TCRdb's table, derived via immunoSEQ multiplex PCR, lists solely in-frame clones and lacks some. Counted here are some 180,000 clones, more than 80% occurring once; the ten biggest clones make up 9.5% to 15%. The entry originates in a study of blood T cell repertoires in COVID-19. This CDR3 is 14 amino acids long. V was shortened by 1 base and J by 4 bases, with 8 bases between the two germline ends. Germline lookup yields CDR1 MDHEN and CDR2 SYDVKM. The receptor comes from a woman over 75 with COVID-19, enrolled during active disease. Source material: peripheral blood. This rearrangement joins TRBV28 to TRBJ1-5; D is possibly TRBD1 (6 bases). The CDR3 coding sequence is TGTGCCAGCAGTTTATTACAGGGTAATCAGCCCCAGCATTTT. It specifies CASSLLQGNQPQHF.